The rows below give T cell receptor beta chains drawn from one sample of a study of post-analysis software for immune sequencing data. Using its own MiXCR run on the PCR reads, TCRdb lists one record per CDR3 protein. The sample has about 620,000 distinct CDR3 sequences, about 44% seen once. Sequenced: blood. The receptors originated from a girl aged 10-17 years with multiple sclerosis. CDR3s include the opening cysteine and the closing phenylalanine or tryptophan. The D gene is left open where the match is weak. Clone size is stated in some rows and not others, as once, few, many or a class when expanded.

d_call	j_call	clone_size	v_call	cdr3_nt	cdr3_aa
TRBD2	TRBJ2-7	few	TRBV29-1	TGCAGCGTTGAAACACTAGCGGGATACGAGCAGTACTTC	CSVETLAGYEQYF
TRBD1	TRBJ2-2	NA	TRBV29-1	TGCAGCGTTACACACCCCCTCGGGACAGGGACCGGGGAGCTGTTTTTT	CSVTHPLGTGTGELFF
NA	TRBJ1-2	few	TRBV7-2	TGTGCCAGCAGCGAGACCGACAGGCCTTATCGTGGCTACACCTTC	CASSETDRPYRGYTF
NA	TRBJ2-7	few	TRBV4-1	TGCGCCAGCAGCCAAACGACTACCGGGGACTCCTACGAGCAGTACTTC	CASSQTTTGDSYEQYF
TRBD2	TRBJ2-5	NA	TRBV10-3	TGTGCCATCAGTGATTGGGCGGGGGACCGCGGGGGAGAGGAGACCCAGTACTTC	CAISDWAGDRGGEETQYF
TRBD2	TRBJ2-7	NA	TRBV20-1	TGCAGTGCTAGGAGACTAGCGGGGAGCTACGAGCAGTACTTC	CSARRLAGSYEQYF
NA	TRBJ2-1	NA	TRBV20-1	TGCAGTGCTAGAGATCTTGGGTGGCAGTTCTTC	CSARDLGWQFF
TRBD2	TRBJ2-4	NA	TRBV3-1	TGTGCCAGCAGACTTGGGACTAGCGGGGGGAAAAACATTCAGTACTTC	CASRLGTSGGKNIQYF
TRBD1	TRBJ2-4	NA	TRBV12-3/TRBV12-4	TGTGCCAGCAGTAAACGGCCGGGACAGGGCCACATTCAGTACTTC	CASSKRPGQGHIQYF
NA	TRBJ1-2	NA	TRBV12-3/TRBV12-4	TGTGCCAGCAGTACAGGGAGGGATGGCTACACCTTC	CASSTGRDGYTF
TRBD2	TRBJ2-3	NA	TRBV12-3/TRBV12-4	TGTGCCAGCAGTTTGGCGCTAGCGGGAGGGTTCAGCACAGATGCGCAGTATTTT	CASSLALAGGFSTDAQYF
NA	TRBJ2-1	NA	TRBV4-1	TGCGCCAGCAGCCCCTCCGGGGGAGACTACAATGAGCAGTTCTTC	CASSPSGGDYNEQFF
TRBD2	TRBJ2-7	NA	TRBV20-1	TGCAGTGCTAGAGATTCGCGGACTAGCGGGACCTACGAGCAGTACTTC	CSARDSRTSGTYEQYF
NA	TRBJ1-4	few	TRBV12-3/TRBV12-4	TGTGCCAGCAGTTTAGAAGGGTCAGGCCCCGGAAAACTGTTTTTT	CASSLEGSGPGKLFF
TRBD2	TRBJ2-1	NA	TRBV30	TGTGCCTGGACTCAAGCGGGAGGTTCCTACAATGAGCAGTTCTTC	CAWTQAGGSYNEQFF
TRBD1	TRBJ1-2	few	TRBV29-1	TGCAGCGTTGAAAGACAGGGCGATGGCTACACCTTC	CSVERQGDGYTF
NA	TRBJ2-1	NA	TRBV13	TGTGCCAGCAGCTCTGGGGCTAGGGGGAATGAGCAGTTCTTC	CASSSGARGNEQFF
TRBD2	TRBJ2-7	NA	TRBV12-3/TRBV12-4	TGTGCCAGCAGCCCGACTAGCGGGCCCTCAGAGCAGTACTTC	CASSPTSGPSEQYF
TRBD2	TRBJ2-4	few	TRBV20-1	TGCAGTGCTAGGGAAGGGAGCGGGGGGGCCAAAAACATTCAGTACTTC	CSAREGSGGAKNIQYF
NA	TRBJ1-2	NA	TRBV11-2	TGTGCCAGCACTACGAAGGGGGACTATGGCTACACCTTC	CASTTKGDYGYTF
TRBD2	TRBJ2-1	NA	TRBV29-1	TGCAGCGTTGAAGGGCCCCCTAGCGGGGAGTTCAGCTCCTACAATGAGCGGTTCTTC	CSVEGPPSGEFSSYNERFF
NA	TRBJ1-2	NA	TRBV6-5	TGTGCCAGCAGTTACTCGAAAGGGGCAAACTATGGCTACACCTTC	CASSYSKGANYGYTF
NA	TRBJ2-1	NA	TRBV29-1	TGCAGCGGGATGAGGGGACCCTCCTACAATGAGCCGTTCTTC	CSGMRGPSYNEPFF
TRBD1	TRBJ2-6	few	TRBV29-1	TGCAGCGTTGGACAGGGTAGCTCTGGGGCCAACGTCCTGACTTTC	CSVGQGSSGANVLTF
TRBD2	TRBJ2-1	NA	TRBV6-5	TGTGCCAGCAGGCACTCTAGCGGGAGGGCCTCCTACAATGAGCAGTTCTTC	CASRHSSGRASYNEQFF
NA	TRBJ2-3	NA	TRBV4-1	TGCGCCAGCAGCCGCGGGACAGAGCCGACGGATACGCAGTATTTT	CASSRGTEPTDTQYF
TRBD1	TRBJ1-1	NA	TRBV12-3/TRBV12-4	TGTGCCAGCAGTCCCAGGGACAGGGCTCGCACTGAAGCTTTCTTT	CASSPRDRARTEAFF
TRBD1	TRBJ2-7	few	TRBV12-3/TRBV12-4	TGTGCCAGCAGTCTGACCCGGGACAGGGGTTCCTACGAGCAGTACTTC	CASSLTRDRGSYEQYF
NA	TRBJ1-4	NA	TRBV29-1	TGCAGCGTGATCATCTCCGGGGGGACTAATGAAAAACTGTTTTTT	CSVIISGGTNEKLFF
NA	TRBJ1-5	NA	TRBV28	TGTGCCAGCAATAGTGGGGGGACGAACAATCAGCCCCAGCATTTT	CASNSGGTNNQPQHF
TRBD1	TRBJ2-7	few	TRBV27	TGTGCCAGCAGTCCACAGGGGGCCCACGAGCAGTACTTC	CASSPQGAHEQYF
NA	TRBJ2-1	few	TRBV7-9	TGTGCCAGCAGCTTGATGAGTGAGCAGTTCTTC	CASSLMSEQFF
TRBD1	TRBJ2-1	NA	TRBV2	TGTGCCAGCAATCAGGGGGCGGGCAATGAGCAGTTCTTC	CASNQGAGNEQFF
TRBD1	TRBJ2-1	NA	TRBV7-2	TGTGCCAGCAGCTTAGTAGACAGGGGCTCTCGCTCATACAATGAGCAGTTCTTC	CASSLVDRGSRSYNEQFF
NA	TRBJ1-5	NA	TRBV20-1	TGCAGTGCTAGGGACGTGGGGCAGGGCGGCAATCAGCCCCAGCATTTT	CSARDVGQGGNQPQHF
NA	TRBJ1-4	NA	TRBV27	TGTGCCAGCAGTCTATTCTCCAAGAAAAATGAAAAACTGTTTTTT	CASSLFSKKNEKLFF
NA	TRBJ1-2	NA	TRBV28	TGTGCCAGCAGTCCAAAGAGAGGGAGATGGGGCTATGGCTACACCTTC	CASSPKRGRWGYGYTF
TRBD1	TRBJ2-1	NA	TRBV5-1	TGCGCCAGCCAGGACAGGGGGCTCATCGATGAGCAGTTCTTC	CASQDRGLIDEQFF
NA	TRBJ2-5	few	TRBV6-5	TGTGCCAGCAGTTACCAATTACTGGGACAAGAGACCCAGTACTTC	CASSYQLLGQETQYF
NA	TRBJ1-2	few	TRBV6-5	TGTGCCAGCAGTGACAGCGATGGCTACACCTTC	CASSDSDGYTF
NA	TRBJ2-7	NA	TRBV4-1	TGCGCCAGCAGCCCCTCCGGAGGGGGAGGGAACGAGCAGTACTTC	CASSPSGGGGNEQYF
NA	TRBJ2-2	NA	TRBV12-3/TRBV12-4	TGTGCCAGCAGCTATCGACAGGCCGGGGAGCTGTTTTTT	CASSYRQAGELFF
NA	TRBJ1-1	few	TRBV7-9	TGTGCCAGCAGCTTGGATCTTGGCACTGAAGCTTTCTTT	CASSLDLGTEAFF
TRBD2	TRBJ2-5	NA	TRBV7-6	TGTGCCAGCAGCCCCCACCGACTAGCGGCCTTCGGGGAGACCCAGTACTTC	CASSPHRLAAFGETQYF
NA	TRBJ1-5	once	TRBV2	TGTGCCAGCAGTGAAGGGACCCTTCGCGATCAGCCCCAGCATTTT	CASSEGTLRDQPQHF
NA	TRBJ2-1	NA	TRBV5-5	TGTGCCAGCAGCTTGATGCGGCGTGTTGGAAGCTCCTACAATGAGCAGTTCTTC	CASSLMRRVGSSYNEQFF
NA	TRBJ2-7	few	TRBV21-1	TGTGCCAGCAGCAAAACACACGTTAGCTCCTACGAGCAGTACTTC	CASSKTHVSSYEQYF